These T cell receptor beta chains were read from a single sample in a study of read filtering for tumor transcriptome and immune sequencing. TCRdb re-called the reads through MiXCR, storing one row per CDR3 protein. Among some 41,000 distinct CDR3 sequences listed, about 10% were seen once. Sequencing used a population of CD138-negative cells sorted from bone marrow. The receptors stem from a donor over 35 with multiple myeloma. Both conserved end residues are part of each CDR3. The order of the fields is clone size, V gene, CDR3 protein. The size of a clone is reported for some rows only, either as once, few or many, or as a class for expanded clones.

>many|TRBV20-1
CSAQLAGGKETQYF
>many|TRBV6-2/TRBV6-3
CASSLRPTGELFF
>many|TRBV20-1
CSAPDQGGAIDEQYF
>many|TRBV28
CASTSGGVETQYF
>many|TRBV20-1
CSAGTNQNSPLHF
>many|TRBV7-2
CASSYQAYGTDTQYF
>.|TRBV2
CVSRAGDTQYF
>many|TRBV27
CASSLAARAYEQYF
>few|TRBV7-9
CASSPGSGGGYEQYF
>many|TRBV20-1
CSANPTYEQYF
>many|TRBV29-1
CSVEARRAGMDSYGYTF
>.|TRBV7-8
CASSLTPGTVGNYYGYTF
>many|TRBV30
CAWSHPGLAVNEQFF
>few|TRBV19
CASSTLSLSEQPQHF
>many|TRBV20-1
CSAPPGSSTDTQYF
>many|TRBV7-9
CASSLGTDTGPQHF
>few|TRBV11-2
CASSALVRDREQFF
>many|TRBV7-9
CASSSGWDTEAFF
>.|TRBV6-2/TRBV6-3
CASRHGTGASDTQHF
>few|TRBV2
CASSRRGPSGANVLTF
>many|TRBV5-1
CASSSGFQETQYF
>many|TRBV7-6
CASSPLTPERGLYPTEQYF
>many|TRBV6-6
CASSPGTGLTGELFF
>many|TRBV2
CASSAIAGQETQYF
>many|TRBV7-8
CATQPDRGNGYTF
>many|TRBV28
CASSFPSGAVRDEQFF
>many|TRBV20-1
CSASDEGGETQYF
>many|TRBV11-2
CASSFTGGLGNEQFF
>many|TRBV5-5
CASNWDRGRGEQYF
>many|TRBV20-1
CSASGRGSGNQPQHF
>many|TRBV7-3
CASSPDSGGPEAFF
>.|TRBV13
CASSLPGPDTQYF
>many|TRBV7-3
CASSPQITVRNEQFF
>many|TRBV19
CASSNAVSQPQHF
>many|TRBV28
CASTLTDTQYF
>many|TRBV11-2
CASSRQWGEQYF
>many|TRBV28
CASSLRAGGTDTQYF
>many|TRBV7-8
CASSRSQGPNQPQHF
>many|TRBV28
CASPSGVSEAFF
>many|TRBV12-3/TRBV12-4
CASSFRSTDTQYF
>many|TRBV20-1
CSARDMNRGNTEAFF
>many|TRBV5-1
CASSPPGDYQETQYF
>many|TRBV27
CASSAQVNQPQHF
>many|TRBV29-1
CSVLQSRQNTEAFF
>many|TRBV20-1
CSAISGGASTGELFF
>.|TRBV11-2
CASSLSAGGAGADTQYF
>many|TRBV5-4
CASSRGAGNTIYF
>many|TRBV5-1
CASSSYGMNNEQFF
>many|TRBV30
CAWSVLGTGVFF
>many|TRBV11-2
CASSAGTVDEQYF
>many|TRBV10-3
CAISDDSSYGYTF
>many|TRBV19
CASSMGNEAFF
>.|TRBV12-3/TRBV12-4
CAGGTANTEAFF